Listed below are T cell receptor beta chains from one sample, sequenced in a study of shared T cell receptors in the human thymus. Sequencing was performed with immunoSEQ multiplex PCR; in TCRdb, only in-frame clones are kept and a portion is missing. This repertoire shows 650,000 to 950,000 clones, approximately 83% found once; its top ten account for 0.0095% to 0.013%. The data were also submitted as part of a second study, on human thymus T cells.

The sample taken for sequencing was thymocytes. Receptors were obtained from a girl under two years old with a congenital heart defect. Both conserved end residues are part of each CDR3. D genes are given only for firm matches. For some rows the clone size is stated as once, few or many, or as a class when expanded; others skip it.

V gene: TRBV9
D gene: -
J gene: TRBJ1-3
clone size: -
CDR3 protein: CASSVGGGSGNTIYF
CDR3 DNA: TGTGCCAGCAGCGTAGGGGGGGGTTCTGGAAACACCATATATTTT

V gene: TRBV2
D gene: TRBD1
J gene: TRBJ2-1
clone size: -
CDR3 protein: CASRLKQGNEQFF
CDR3 DNA: TGTGCCAGCAGACTGAAACAGGGGAATGAGCAGTTCTTC

V gene: TRBV27
D gene: -
J gene: TRBJ2-5
clone size: -
CDR3 protein: CASSPPRTLNQETQYF
CDR3 DNA: TGTGCCAGCAGTCCCCCCCGGACACTTAACCAAGAGACCCAGTACTTC

V gene: TRBV7-9
D gene: -
J gene: TRBJ1-2
clone size: -
CDR3 protein: CASSLGMFGQLNYGYTF
CDR3 DNA: TGTGCCAGCAGCTTAGGGATGTTTGGACAGTTGAACTATGGCTACACCTTC

V gene: TRBV6-5
D gene: -
J gene: TRBJ2-2
clone size: -
CDR3 protein: CASSRLVTGELFF
CDR3 DNA: TGTGCCAGCAGCCGACTAGTCACCGGGGAGCTGTTTTTT

V gene: TRBV6-1
D gene: TRBD1
J gene: TRBJ1-5
clone size: -
CDR3 protein: CASSELSHGGRPDRVVEPQHF
CDR3 DNA: TGTGCCAGCAGTGAACTTTCTCATGGGGGCCGGCCGGACAGGGTTGTGGAGCCCCAGCATTTT

V gene: TRBV7-2
D gene: -
J gene: TRBJ1-3
clone size: -
CDR3 protein: CASSPGGIAAGAGNTIYF
CDR3 DNA: TGTGCCAGCAGCCCAGGTGGGATCGCGGCAGGGGCCGGAAACACCATATATTTT

V gene: TRBV27
D gene: -
J gene: TRBJ1-2
clone size: -
CDR3 protein: CASSRGNGYTF
CDR3 DNA: TGTGCCAGCAGTAGGGGGAATGGCTACACCTTC

V gene: TRBV11-1
D gene: -
J gene: TRBJ1-2
clone size: -
CDR3 protein: CASSTGNANYGYTF
CDR3 DNA: TGTGCCAGCAGCACCGGGAACGCTAACTATGGCTACACCTTC

V gene: TRBV19
D gene: TRBD2
J gene: TRBJ2-1
clone size: -
CDR3 protein: CASSIDPLPFGGANNEQFF
CDR3 DNA: TGTGCCAGTAGTATAGATCCCCTCCCTTTCGGGGGGGCCAACAATGAGCAGTTCTTC

V gene: TRBV6-5
D gene: -
J gene: TRBJ1-2
clone size: -
CDR3 protein: CASSYEREYRYGYTF
CDR3 DNA: TGTGCCAGCAGTTACGAACGAGAGTACCGCTATGGCTACACCTTC

V gene: TRBV19
D gene: -
J gene: TRBJ1-5
clone size: -
CDR3 protein: CASSILETEHQPQHF
CDR3 DNA: TGTGCCAGTAGTATATTAGAGACAGAACACCAGCCCCAGCATTTT

V gene: TRBV5-6
D gene: TRBD1
J gene: TRBJ1-6
clone size: -
CDR3 protein: CASSKGTGVPNSPLHF
CDR3 DNA: TGTGCCAGCAGCAAAGGGACAGGAGTACCCAATTCACCCCTCCACTTT

V gene: TRBV9
D gene: -
J gene: TRBJ2-2
clone size: -
CDR3 protein: CASSVGAQEDTGELFF
CDR3 DNA: TGTGCCAGCAGCGTAGGGGCCCAAGAAGACACCGGGGAGCTGTTTTTT

V gene: TRBV9
D gene: -
J gene: TRBJ1-2
clone size: -
CDR3 protein: CASSARGPREYGYTF
CDR3 DNA: TGTGCCAGCAGCGCGAGAGGGCCTAGGGAGTATGGCTACACCTTC

V gene: TRBV5-5
D gene: -
J gene: TRBJ1-5
clone size: few
CDR3 protein: CASSLVPGFSNQPQHF
CDR3 DNA: TGTGCCAGCAGCTTGGTCCCGGGTTTCAGCAATCAGCCCCAGCATTTT

V gene: TRBV7-9
D gene: -
J gene: TRBJ2-3
clone size: -
CDR3 protein: CASSLERGTQYF
CDR3 DNA: TGTGCCAGCAGCTTGGAAAGGGGGACGCAGTATTTT

V gene: TRBV5-1
D gene: -
J gene: TRBJ1-2
clone size: -
CDR3 protein: CASSSGGGYTF
CDR3 DNA: TGCGCCAGCAGCAGCGGGGGGGGCTACACCTTC

V gene: TRBV29-1
D gene: TRBD1
J gene: TRBJ1-2
clone size: -
CDR3 protein: CSVEKDRDYGYTF
CDR3 DNA: TGCAGCGTTGAAAAGGACAGGGACTATGGCTACACCTTC

V gene: TRBV7-2
D gene: -
J gene: TRBJ1-5
clone size: -
CDR3 protein: CASSLLVEVNQPQHF
CDR3 DNA: TGTGCCAGCAGCTTATTGGTGGAGGTGAATCAGCCCCAGCATTTT

V gene: TRBV18
D gene: -
J gene: TRBJ1-1
clone size: -
CDR3 protein: CASSPYRGDPPGIKNTEAFF
CDR3 DNA: TGTGCCAGCTCACCTTATCGGGGGGATCCCCCAGGAATCAAGAACACTGAAGCTTTCTTT

V gene: TRBV12-5
D gene: -
J gene: TRBJ2-3
clone size: -
CDR3 protein: CASGLVGGDPLGDTQYF
CDR3 DNA: TGTGCTAGTGGTTTGGTAGGGGGGGACCCCCTAGGAGATACGCAGTATTTT

V gene: TRBV5-5
D gene: TRBD1
J gene: TRBJ1-1
clone size: -
CDR3 protein: CASSSSGTGGLDTEAFF
CDR3 DNA: TGTGCCAGCAGCTCTTCCGGGACAGGGGGCCTGGACACTGAAGCTTTCTTT

V gene: TRBV5-6
D gene: TRBD1
J gene: TRBJ1-4
clone size: few
CDR3 protein: CASSLGGTGGEKLFF
CDR3 DNA: TGTGCCAGCAGCTTGGGAGGGACAGGTGGTGAAAAACTGTTTTTT

V gene: TRBV18
D gene: TRBD1
J gene: TRBJ1-1
clone size: -
CDR3 protein: CASSRTGQGGFEAFF
CDR3 DNA: TGTGCCAGCTCACGAACCGGACAGGGGGGATTTGAAGCTTTCTTT

V gene: TRBV5-1
D gene: -
J gene: TRBJ2-5
clone size: -
CDR3 protein: CASRLLETQYF
CDR3 DNA: TGCGCCAGCAGGTTATTAGAGACCCAGTACTTC

V gene: TRBV27
D gene: TRBD2
J gene: TRBJ2-1
clone size: -
CDR3 protein: CASTYTGLERGGNHEQFF
CDR3 DNA: TGTGCCAGCACCTACACGGGTTTGGAGCGGGGGGGAAACCATGAGCAGTTCTTC

V gene: TRBV5-5
D gene: -
J gene: TRBJ2-7
clone size: -
CDR3 protein: CASSLAQSPILGEGNEQYF
CDR3 DNA: TGTGCCAGCAGCTTAGCACAATCGCCCATTTTAGGCGAGGGAAACGAGCAGTACTTC

V gene: TRBV15
D gene: TRBD1
J gene: TRBJ1-2
clone size: -
CDR3 protein: CATSRGQGGNYGYTF
CDR3 DNA: TGTGCCACCAGCAGAGGACAGGGGGGTAACTATGGCTACACCTTC

V gene: TRBV15
D gene: TRBD1
J gene: TRBJ2-7
clone size: -
CDR3 protein: CATSRDFRVEDRGPYEQYF
CDR3 DNA: TGTGCCACCAGCAGAGATTTTCGAGTGGAGGACAGGGGACCCTACGAGCAGTACTTC

V gene: TRBV28
D gene: -
J gene: TRBJ2-5
clone size: -
CDR3 protein: CASSLRETQYF
CDR3 DNA: TGTGCCAGCAGTTTACGGGAGACCCAGTACTTC

V gene: TRBV5-4
D gene: -
J gene: TRBJ1-1
clone size: -
CDR3 protein: CASSPVPNTEAFF
CDR3 DNA: TGTGCCAGCAGCCCTGTCCCGAACACTGAAGCTTTCTTT

V gene: TRBV21-1
D gene: -
J gene: TRBJ1-2
clone size: -
CDR3 protein: CASSKVMGQRNYGYTF
CDR3 DNA: TGTGCCAGCAGCAAAGTTATGGGACAGAGAAACTATGGCTACACCTTC

V gene: TRBV5-5
D gene: -
J gene: TRBJ2-7
clone size: few
CDR3 protein: CASSFGAGAYEQYF
CDR3 DNA: TGTGCCAGCAGCTTTGGGGCAGGGGCCTACGAGCAGTACTTC

V gene: TRBV5-6
D gene: TRBD1
J gene: TRBJ1-2
clone size: -
CDR3 protein: CASSLSSSMGQGADGYTF
CDR3 DNA: TGTGCCAGCAGCTTGAGTTCTTCGATGGGACAGGGGGCTGACGGCTACACCTTC

V gene: TRBV7-8
D gene: -
J gene: TRBJ1-2
clone size: -
CDR3 protein: CASSFTDSGGYGYTF
CDR3 DNA: TGTGCCAGCAGCTTTACGGACTCGGGCGGGTATGGCTACACCTTC

V gene: TRBV11-2
D gene: -
J gene: TRBJ1-2
clone size: -
CDR3 protein: CASSPPGRYGYTF
CDR3 DNA: TGTGCCAGCAGCCCGCCCGGTAGATATGGCTACACCTTC

V gene: TRBV19
D gene: -
J gene: TRBJ1-5
clone size: -
CDR3 protein: CASRPRGNQPQHF
CDR3 DNA: TGTGCCAGTAGGCCCCGGGGCAATCAGCCCCAGCATTTT

V gene: TRBV6-5
D gene: -
J gene: TRBJ1-4
clone size: -
CDR3 protein: CASSYRGSTNEKLFF
CDR3 DNA: TGTGCCAGCAGTTATAGGGGGTCAACTAATGAAAAACTGTTTTTT

V gene: TRBV30
D gene: -
J gene: TRBJ1-3
clone size: -
CDR3 protein: CAWSRVVSGNTIYF
CDR3 DNA: TGTGCCTGGAGCCGGGTAGTCTCTGGAAACACCATATATTTT

V gene: TRBV12-5
D gene: -
J gene: TRBJ2-3
clone size: -
CDR3 protein: CASGLALSQPGRRVDTQYF
CDR3 DNA: TGTGCTAGTGGTTTGGCCCTTTCCCAACCGGGACGGAGGGTAGATACGCAGTATTTT

V gene: TRBV27
D gene: TRBD1
J gene: TRBJ1-2
clone size: few
CDR3 protein: CASSSRDSPNGYTF
CDR3 DNA: TGTGCCAGCAGTTCTCGGGACAGCCCAAATGGCTACACCTTC

V gene: TRBV27
D gene: -
J gene: TRBJ2-3
clone size: -
CDR3 protein: CASSFGDTQYF
CDR3 DNA: TGTGCCAGCAGTTTCGGAGATACGCAGTATTTT

V gene: TRBV6-1
D gene: -
J gene: TRBJ2-3
clone size: once
CDR3 protein: CASIDGWISTDTQYF
CDR3 DNA: TGTGCCAGCATCGACGGGTGGATTAGCACAGATACGCAGTATTTT

V gene: TRBV25-1
D gene: TRBD2
J gene: TRBJ2-5
clone size: -
CDR3 protein: CASSSSSGAQETQYF
CDR3 DNA: TGTGCCAGCAGTTCGTCTAGCGGGGCCCAAGAGACCCAGTACTTC

V gene: TRBV7-9
D gene: -
J gene: TRBJ2-1
clone size: -
CDR3 protein: CASSLAYRAHNEQFF
CDR3 DNA: TGTGCCAGCAGCTTAGCCTACAGGGCCCACAATGAGCAGTTCTTC

V gene: TRBV11-2
D gene: -
J gene: TRBJ1-1
clone size: -
CDR3 protein: CASSLAKGVDAFF
CDR3 DNA: TGTGCCAGCAGCTTAGCGAAAGGGGTAGATGCTTTCTTT

V gene: TRBV5-1
D gene: TRBD1
J gene: TRBJ1-1
clone size: -
CDR3 protein: CASSPRQGGTEAFF
CDR3 DNA: TGCGCCAGCAGCCCGCGACAGGGTGGAACTGAAGCTTTCTTT

V gene: TRBV28
D gene: TRBD2
J gene: TRBJ2-5
clone size: -
CDR3 protein: CATGGGNQETQYF
CDR3 DNA: TGTGCCACCGGGGGAGGGAATCAAGAGACCCAGTACTTC

V gene: TRBV5-1
D gene: -
J gene: TRBJ2-5
clone size: -
CDR3 protein: CASSYSPQREKQETQYF
CDR3 DNA: TGCGCCAGCAGCTATTCACCCCAGCGAGAAAAACAAGAGACCCAGTACTTC

V gene: TRBV5-6
D gene: TRBD2
J gene: TRBJ2-5
clone size: -
CDR3 protein: CASFPRWTSGGAEETQYF
CDR3 DNA: TGTGCCAGCTTCCCTAGGTGGACTAGCGGGGGGGCGGAAGAGACCCAGTACTTC

V gene: TRBV14
D gene: -
J gene: TRBJ2-3
clone size: few
CDR3 protein: CASSQGKRHPSTDTQYF
CDR3 DNA: TGTGCCAGCAGCCAAGGAAAGAGACACCCGAGCACAGATACGCAGTATTTT

V gene: TRBV2
D gene: TRBD2
J gene: TRBJ2-5
clone size: -
CDR3 protein: CASSESRTSGGPYQETQYF
CDR3 DNA: TGTGCCAGCAGTGAATCCCGGACTAGCGGGGGGCCGTACCAAGAGACCCAGTACTTC

V gene: TRBV7-2
D gene: TRBD1
J gene: TRBJ2-1
clone size: -
CDR3 protein: CATNLRDSSYNEQFF
CDR3 DNA: TGTGCCACAAACCTCCGGGACAGCTCCTACAATGAGCAGTTCTTC

V gene: TRBV6-5
D gene: -
J gene: TRBJ2-5
clone size: -
CDR3 protein: CASSPGEETQYF
CDR3 DNA: TGTGCCAGCAGCCCGGGGGAAGAGACCCAGTACTTC